This record covers a single TCR beta chain. The data belong to a study of T cell clonotyping in hematopoietic cell transplantation. Method: immunoSEQ multiplex PCR; TCRdb's copy keeps in-frame clones and lacks some. The sample includes about 16,000 clones, roughly 88% seen only once; the top ten take approximately 4%. The CDR3 is 16 residues long. The V end lost 0 bases, the J end lost 2 bases, and 11 bases lay between the germline ends. Looked up from germline, CDR1 is SGHNT and CDR2 is YENEEA. Sequenced material: peripheral blood mononuclear cells. V and J are TRBV11-3 and TRBJ2-1, with D perhaps TRBD2 (5 bases). This clonotype originated in a woman aged 40-49 years in good health. Some clones in this sample may be carry-over from other donors' samples. The CDR3 loop is CASSLETGRTYNEQFF. CDR3 sequence (DNA): TGTGCCAGCAGCTTAGAAACGGGGAGAACCTACAATGAGCAGTTCTTC.